The next 10 T cell receptor beta chains were all read from a single sample in a study of somatic mutations in cytotoxic T cells in rheumatoid arthritis. Data came from immunoSEQ multiplex PCR; TCRdb stores just in-frame clones and leaves some out. The sample holds about 7,300 clones, 74% seen once. Sequenced material: CD8+ T cells sorted from blood. The receptor source for this set is an adult with rheumatoid arthritis.

In this sample, this clone turned up a few times. CDR3 sequence reads: CASSDRRRGYEQYF. The CDR3 nucleotides are TGTGCCAGCAGTGACCGGCGGAGGGGCTACGAGCAGTACTTC. V is TRBV27 and J is TRBJ2-7; possibly TRBD2 for D (6 bases). Germline CDR1 and CDR2: MNHEY and SMNVEV (reference sequence). This CDR3 spans 14 amino acids. Trimming took off 5 bases at V and 3 bases at J, with 14 bases between the two ends.

The rearrangement uses TRBV12-5 and TRBJ1-1; D call uncertain. V lost 1 base, J lost 3 bases, and 9 bases lay in between. The CDR3 extends over 14 amino acids. CDR1 is LGHNT and CDR2 is FRNRAP in the germline V gene. The DNA of the CDR3 is TGTGCTAGTGGTTTGGGGCTTGGGGACACTGAAGCTTTCTTT. Encoded protein: CASGLGLGDTEAFF.

For this clone: Sequence at one end of the junction differs from germline and may be a read error. The chain employs TRBV7-6 and TRBJ2-3, with D perhaps TRBD2 (6 bases). The CDR3 spans 16 residues. Germline loops: CDR1 SGHVS, CDR2 FNYEAQ. CDR3 loop: CASSLGTPEGTDTQYF. The DNA for the CDR3 is TGTGCCAGCAGTTTAGGGACTCCCGAAGGCACAGATACGCAGTATTTT.

This rearrangement joins TRBV10-3 to TRBJ2-6; D ambiguous. Trimming took off 8 bases at V and 0 bases at J, with 2 bases between the two ends. Germline CDR1 ENHRY, CDR2 SYGVKD. This CDR3 spans 12 amino acids. CDR3 sequence: CAIASGANVLTF. The CDR3 DNA follows: TGTGCCATCGCCTCTGGGGCCAACGTCCTGACTTTC.

CDR3 region: CASSQGGFYTF. For the CDR3, the DNA is TGCGCCAGCAGCCAAGGGGGTTTCTACACCTTC. This sequence joins TRBV4-1 and TRBJ1-2, with D unresolved. CDR3 size: 11 residues. From germline, CDR1 is MGHRA and CDR2 YSYEKL. V shed 1 base and J shed 10 bases, with 7 bases lying between them.

This chain joins TRBV7-6 and TRBJ2-3; 7 positions match TRBD2. This CDR3 contains 17 residues. The junction had 11 bases not matched to a gene; V was cut back by 2 bases and J by 3 bases. Per germline, CDR1 SGHVS and CDR2 FNYEAQ. The DNA for the CDR3 is TGTGCCAGCAGCTTACTGGGAACCGGGGGGAGTACAGATACGCAGTATTTT. Amino acids: CASSLLGTGGSTDTQYF.

The chain joins TRBV6-1 to TRBJ2-1, with D possibly being TRBD2 (5 bases). There are 15 residues in the CDR3. V lost 3 bases, J lost 0 bases, and 9 bases lay in between. CDR1 and CDR2 from the germline V gene are MNHNS and SASEGT. The CDR3 DNA reads TGTGCCAGCAGTGAGGAGGTTAGCTCCTACAATGAGCAGTTCTTC. It is translated as CASSEEVSSYNEQFF.

The gene calls are TRBV15 and TRBJ2-3; D gene ambiguous. This CDR3 region has 12 residues. CDR1 and CDR2 (germline): LNHNV, YYDKDF (reference sequence). V gave up 1 base and J gave up 6 bases, with 5 bases separating them. The DNA for the CDR3 is TGTGCCACCAGCAGAGGTCCGGATACGCAGTATTTT. It codes for CATSRGPDTQYF.

The chain employs TRBV14 and TRBJ2-7, with D perhaps TRBD2 (6 bases). V shed 1 base and J shed 7 bases, with 20 bases lying between them. The CDR3 runs to 16 residues. CDR1 is SGHDN and CDR2 is FVKESK in the germline V gene. This CDR3 is CASSQGKRVSEGEQYF. The CDR3 DNA reads TGTGCCAGCAGCCAAGGGAAGCGGGTCTCTGAGGGAGAGCAGTACTTC.

Only a few counts were recorded for this clone. V and J are TRBV30 and TRBJ2-7; D not resolved. The V end lost 0 bases, the J end lost 6 bases, and 9 bases lay between the germline ends. This CDR3 contains 12 residues. Germline values: CDR1 GTSNPN, CDR2 SVGIG (reference sequence). The DNA of the CDR3 is TGTGCCTGGAGTGTACCAGGTCGCGAGCAGTACTTC. It codes for CAWSVPGREQYF.